This T cell receptor beta chain was identified during a study of regulatory T cells in long-lasting Graves disease. The time point here: newly diagnosed GD, antithyroid drugs for less than 3 months. The TCR library was made from RNA that had been extracted from PBMCs in TRIzol. Germline-derived CDR1 and CDR2 are LNHDA and SQIVND (reference sequence). Unmatched junction bases numbered 5, after V lost 4 bases and J lost 3 bases. The CDR3 is 16 residues long. Construction of TCR beta libraries relied on iRepertoire HTBI primers and on Arm-PCR targeting CDR3 regions. Methods used by the authors: Analysis of the samples identified roughly 62 TRBV and 14 to 15 TRBJ segments. TCRdb used MiXCR to reprocess the multiplex PCR reads, holding one entry per CDR3 protein. The V and J calls were not made by the authors but by TCRdb's processing. Of roughly 410,000 distinct CDR3 sequences listed, 14% to 15% are singletons.

These data were likewise used in another study, on T cells in Graves' hyperthyroidism and ophthalmopathy. As that study records: Diagnoses rested on clinical symptoms, serum thyroxine and TRAb, thyroid ultrasound and orbital computed tomography.

The chain employs TRBV19 and TRBJ2-1; TRBD2 matches at 11 bases. This receptor was obtained from a woman between 40 and 55 years old with Graves disease. Here the sequenced sample was peripheral blood mononuclear cells (PBMCs), taken at new diagnosis, from a patient treated with antithyroid drugs. The CDR3 DNA reads TGTGCCAGTAGTAAGCCGGGACTAGCGGTCTACAATGAGCAGTTCTTC. Protein: CASSKPGLAVYNEQFF.